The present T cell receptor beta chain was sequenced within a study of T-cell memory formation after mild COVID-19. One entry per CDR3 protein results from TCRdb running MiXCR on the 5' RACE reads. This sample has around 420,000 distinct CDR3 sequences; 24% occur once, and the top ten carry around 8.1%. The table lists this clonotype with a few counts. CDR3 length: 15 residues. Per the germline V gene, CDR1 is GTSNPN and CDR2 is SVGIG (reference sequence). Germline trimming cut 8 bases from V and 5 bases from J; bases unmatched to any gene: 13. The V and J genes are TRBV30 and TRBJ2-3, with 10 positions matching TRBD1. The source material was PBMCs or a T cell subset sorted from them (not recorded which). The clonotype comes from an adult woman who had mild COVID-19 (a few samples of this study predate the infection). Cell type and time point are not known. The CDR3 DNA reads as TGTGCCCATCGGGGACAGGGGTTATCAGGAGATACGCAGTATTTT. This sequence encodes CAHRGQGLSGDTQYF.